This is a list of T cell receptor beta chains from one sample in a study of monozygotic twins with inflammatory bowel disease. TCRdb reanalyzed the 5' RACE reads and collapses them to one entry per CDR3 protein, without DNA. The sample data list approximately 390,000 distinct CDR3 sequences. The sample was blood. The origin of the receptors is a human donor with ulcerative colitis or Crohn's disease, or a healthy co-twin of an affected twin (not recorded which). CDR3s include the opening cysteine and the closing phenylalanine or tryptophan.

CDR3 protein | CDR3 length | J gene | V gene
CASSSGLEREQYF | 13 | TRBJ2-7 | TRBV28
CSARSPRVYEQYF | 13 | TRBJ2-7 | TRBV20-1
CASSYSAGEQETQYF | 15 | TRBJ2-5 | TRBV6-5
CASSPVRGVSYNEQFF | 16 | TRBJ2-1 | TRBV11-2
CASSRSGYEQYF | 12 | TRBJ2-7 | TRBV27
CSALRDPGTDTQYF | 14 | TRBJ2-3 | TRBV20-1
CSVEKDSSYEQYF | 13 | TRBJ2-7 | TRBV29-1
CASTLDRTGREDYNEQFF | 18 | TRBJ2-1 | TRBV28
CASSLLISRRTYTQYF | 16 | TRBJ2-3 | TRBV13
CSAGFPPGRDTEAFF | 15 | TRBJ1-1 | TRBV20-1
CASSQDPGPSPYEQYF | 16 | TRBJ2-7 | TRBV4-1
CASSLLGANVLTF | 13 | TRBJ2-6 | TRBV14
CASSITNIGYEQYF | 14 | TRBJ2-7 | TRBV19
CASSSGLAGGTGELFF | 16 | TRBJ2-2 | TRBV7-8
CASTNPTESYEQYF | 14 | TRBJ2-7 | TRBV5-1
CASSVMAGADTQYF | 14 | TRBJ2-3 | TRBV9
CASSLFGSGSDTQYF | 15 | TRBJ2-3 | TRBV7-3
CAISGEQGTEAFF | 13 | TRBJ1-1 | TRBV10-3
CASSRQLGFTDTQYF | 15 | TRBJ2-3 | TRBV14
CASGNFPGGKRGAPSGANVLTF | 22 | TRBJ2-6 | TRBV6-1
CASSLGMANYEQYF | 14 | TRBJ2-7 | TRBV4-2
CASSITEASSYNEQFF | 16 | TRBJ2-1 | TRBV5-1
CSAGTREANSPLHF | 14 | TRBJ1-6 | TRBV20-1
CASSLSSGSTEAFF | 14 | TRBJ1-1 | TRBV7-3
CASSDGGQNNEQFF | 14 | TRBJ2-1 | TRBV6-4
CSARSGRGSNQPQHF | 15 | TRBJ1-5 | TRBV20-1
CSALIAGASTDTQYF | 15 | TRBJ2-3 | TRBV20-1
CASSRYEDEQFF | 12 | TRBJ2-1 | TRBV7-9
CASTSYGRRGDTQYF | 15 | TRBJ2-3 | TRBV11-2
CSARPSGGLGAKNIQYF | 17 | TRBJ2-4 | TRBV20-1
CATGPGRGEQFF | 12 | TRBJ2-1 | TRBV24-1
CASGLSGRDEQFF | 13 | TRBJ2-1 | TRBV12-5
CASSFGGSPTDTQYF | 15 | TRBJ2-3 | TRBV7-3
CASSYAENTEAFF | 13 | TRBJ1-1 | TRBV6-5
CASSLLAASGNTIYF | 15 | TRBJ1-3 | TRBV7-9
CASSAPGLSSYEQYF | 15 | TRBJ2-7 | TRBV6-1
CASRSESSGANVLTF | 15 | TRBJ2-6 | TRBV5-1
CASSSSTSGAQETQYF | 16 | TRBJ2-5 | TRBV7-9
CSVLPGQGANTGELFF | 16 | TRBJ2-2 | TRBV29-1
CASSFRGVLTYEQYF | 15 | TRBJ2-7 | TRBV28
CAWMKGTEAFF | 11 | TRBJ1-1 | TRBV30
CASSLAGQGSANVLTF | 16 | TRBJ2-6 | TRBV7-9
CASSFRPGTGYEQYF | 15 | TRBJ2-7 | TRBV14
CASSSLPSGDNEQFF | 15 | TRBJ2-1 | TRBV5-1
CASSLQQTQETQYF | 14 | TRBJ2-5 | TRBV5-1
CASSPWDRGGSETQYF | 16 | TRBJ2-5 | TRBV7-2
CAIPRDDSTDTQYF | 14 | TRBJ2-3 | TRBV24-1
CASSLAGTGVKNIQYF | 16 | TRBJ2-4 | TRBV7-2
CASSIGQGGNEKLFF | 15 | TRBJ1-4 | TRBV28
CASSLETGGGTEAFF | 15 | TRBJ1-1 | TRBV5-1